The rows below give T cell receptor beta chains drawn from one sample of a study of T cell responses to AZD1222 COVID-19 vaccine. Here immunoSEQ multiplex PCR was the method, and the copy in TCRdb shows in-frame clones only, minus some. This table has 100,000 to 150,000 clones, about 90% appearing once. Sequencing used peripheral blood, obtained on day 0 of AZD1222 vaccination. The receptors derive from an adult in good health. CDR3s include the opening cysteine and the closing phenylalanine or tryptophan.

v_gene	j_gene	len	CDR3aa
TRBV5-1	TRBJ2-7	14	CASSLMGQIHEQYF
TRBV5-1	TRBJ1-6	16	CASSQGQGNYNSPLHF
TRBV5-5	TRBJ2-7	17	CASSLAGGGGKFYEQYF
TRBV11-3	TRBJ1-1	14	CASSFLGTLRGAFF
TRBV5-1	TRBJ2-7	15	CASSGDRGGRYEQYF
TRBV28	TRBJ2-3	12	CASSFSTDTQYF
TRBV11-2	TRBJ1-5	14	CASSAGQGNQPQHF
TRBV4-1	TRBJ1-4	17	CASSQVALGLTNEKLFF
TRBV27	TRBJ1-6	13	CASKPGFDSPLHF
TRBV15	TRBJ1-1	15	CATSSRTGSKTEAFF
TRBV25-1	TRBJ1-1	16	CASSEFEGQTMTEAFF
TRBV28	TRBJ1-1	13	CASTGSLRDEAFF
TRBV7-3	TRBJ1-2	13	CASSEGQGYGYTF
TRBV27	TRBJ1-6	13	CASSFPPVNFLHF
TRBV30	TRBJ1-2	14	CAWSVGGGGSGYTF
TRBV2	TRBJ1-5	13	CASNWGPNQPQHF
TRBV2	TRBJ2-5	14	CASHGAGAQETQYF
TRBV28	TRBJ1-2	15	CASSFPRQGTYGYTF
TRBV30	TRBJ1-3	11	CAWSSGDTIYF
TRBV2	TRBJ1-3	14	CASSGTGIENTIYF
TRBV6-5	TRBJ1-3	16	CASSYSAGAPGNTIYF
TRBV6-5	TRBJ1-1	15	CASSHPDRERTEAFF
TRBV7-2	TRBJ1-1	13	CASSPGTRLIAFF
TRBV28	TRBJ2-7	16	CASSSGGPRKLYEQYF
TRBV18	TRBJ1-6	13	CASSPSYNSPLHF
TRBV7-6	TRBJ1-2	15	CASSAETGLISGYTF
TRBV30	TRBJ2-7	15	CAWSGKGLAGYEQYF
TRBV28	TRBJ1-3	15	CASSSADAAGNTIYF
TRBV4-1	TRBJ2-5	14	CASSSGLSQETQYF
TRBV27	TRBJ2-2	16	CASSSMDRIDTGELFF
TRBV4-1	TRBJ1-5	15	CASRRVAAGNQPQHF
TRBV6-5	TRBJ2-7	14	CASSGGVGAYEQYF
TRBV30	TRBJ1-4	14	CAWSVRQGVEKLFF
TRBV7-2	TRBJ2-3	16	CASSLGQRTSTDTQYF